This T cell receptor (beta chain) is drawn from a study of metastatic and nonmetastatic thyroid tumors. The wider study: Repertoire data that came from the blood and tumor or nodule tissue of malignant and benign thyroid patients were compared.

V lost 0 bases to trimming and J lost 1 base, with 7 bases between them. The germline V gene has CDR1 SGHRS and CDR2 YFSETQ. This CDR3 has 14 amino acids. Authors' analysis steps: CDR3 differences across clinicopathological groups were used to build a distant-metastasis classifier for papillary thyroid cancer. TCRdb ran MiXCR on the PCR reads. The V and J calls reflect TCRdb's pipeline rather than the authors' work. Of roughly 8,000 clones listed, around a quarter were seen once; the top ten hold 20% to 30%. Thyroid surgery took place with no prior treatment in any patient. Many counts were recorded for this clone.

J is TRBJ2-5 and V is TRBV5-1, with D tentatively TRBD1 (5 bases). The clonotype originates from a female donor with papillary thyroid cancer or a benign thyroid nodule (not recorded which). Some clones in this sample may be carry-over from other donors' samples. Sequencing was carried out using tumor tissue. The CDR3 bases are TGCGCCAGCAGCTTGGCTGGGGCCCAAGAGACCCAGTACTTC. It is translated as CASSLAGAQETQYF.